The 22 T cell receptor beta chains below come from one sample, sequenced in a study of CD8+CD57+ T cells in acquired aplastic anemia. CD8+CD57+ cell expansion had been shown by flow cytometry in patients chosen for sequencing. Genomic DNA provided the template from which TCR beta VDJ and CDR3 profiles were obtained. TCRdb independently ran MiXCR on the reads; one entry per CDR3 protein. The sample contains roughly 250,000 distinct CDR3 sequences, 47% of which appear only once. The sequencing input was sorted CD4+, CD8+, or CD8+CD57+ T cells (not recorded which) from PBMCs. The receptors derive from a human donor with aplastic anemia.

This chain's CDR3 is CASSAGHNTDTQYF. DNA of the CDR3: TGTGCCAGCAGTGCCGGACACAACACAGATACGCAGTATTTT. J is TRBJ2-3 and V is TRBV25-1; a possible D gene is TRBD1 (5 bases). This CDR3 is built from 14 residues. CDR1 MGHDK and CDR2 SYGVNS come from the germline V gene. V was pared by 4 bases and J by 2 bases, with 10 bases between. The variable domain in full, with the rest retrieved from reference TRBV25-1 and TRBJ2-3, is EADIYQTPRYLVIGTGKKITLECSQTMGHDKMYWYQQDPGMELHLIHYSYGVNSTEKGDLSSESTVSRIRTEHFPLTLESARPSHTSQYLCASSAGHNTDTQYFGPGTRLTVL.

There are many counts of this clonotype. The chain combines TRBV4-3 with TRBJ1-1; tentatively, D is TRBD1 (6 bases). Deletions cut 0 bases from V and 5 bases from J, with 13 bases between. The CDR3 length is 15 residues. Germline loops: CDR1 LGHNA, CDR2 YSLEER. The CDR3 bases are TGCGCCAGCAGCCAAGATAGGGGGGAGGCGACTGAAGCTTTCTTT. Translation gives CASSQDRGEATEAFF.

On this clonotype: At one boundary the junction diverges from the germline segment, which might be a read error. The gene calls are TRBV28 and TRBJ1-2, with D maybe TRBD1 (5 bases). The CDR3 has 12 residues. Germline-derived CDR1 and CDR2 are MDHEN and SYDVKM. The CDR3 protein is CASSIRQYGYAF. CDR3 sequence (DNA): TGTGCCAGCAGTATCAGACAGTATGGCTACGCCTTC.

The V gene is TRBV9, the J gene TRBJ2-7, with D possibly called TRBD1 or TRBD2 (6 bases each). The CDR3 has 15 amino acids. CDR1 SGDLS and CDR2 YYNGEE come from the germline V gene. V shed 4 bases and J shed 0 bases, with 14 bases lying between them. The CDR3 reads CASSTRGESSYEQYF. CDR3 coding DNA: TGTGCCAGCAGCACGAGGGGGGAAAGCTCCTACGAGCAGTACTTC. Based on the CDR3 plus reference TRBV9 and TRBJ2-7, the full variable domain is DSGVTQTPKHLITATGQRVTLRCSPRSGDLSVYWYQQSLDQGLQFLIQYYNGEERAKGNILERFSAQQFPDLHSELNLSSLELGDSALYFCASSTRGESSYEQYFGPGTRLTVT.

This clonotype was counted a few times. It is likely a read error, because the conserved phenylalanine at the end of the CDR3 is missing. The rearrangement uses TRBV28 and TRBJ2-7; D possibly matches TRBD1 or TRBD2 (6 bases each). Trimming took off 5 bases at V and 0 bases at J, with 8 bases between the two ends. The CDR3 has 13 amino acids. Germline CDR1 and CDR2: MDHEN and SYDVKM. The CDR3 spells CASSKGGSYEQYL. CDR3 nucleotides: TGTGCCAGCAGTAAGGGGGGCTCCTACGAGCAGTACCTC.

This chain uses TRBV20-1 with TRBJ2-7; weak D call: TRBD1 (6 bases). V was shortened by 0 bases and J by 6 bases, with 15 bases between the two germline ends. Looked up from germline, CDR1 is DFQATT and CDR2 is SNEGSKA (reference sequence). CDR3 length: 14 residues. The CDR3 loop is CSARDRPGALEQYF. CDR3 DNA sequence: TGCAGTGCTAGAGATCGACCAGGGGCCCTCGAGCAGTACTTC.

The chain has TRBV15 and TRBJ1-5, with TRBD1 as a possible D gene (5 bases). The CDR3 runs to 12 residues. Between the trimmed V and J ends, which lost 8 bases and 5 bases, there was a span of 10 bases. Per the germline V gene, CDR1 is LNHNV and CDR2 is YYDKDF (reference sequence). The CDR3 coding sequence is TGTGCCACCGGTGAAGGGGATCAGCCCCAGCATTTT. Its translation is CATGEGDQPQHF.

This clonotype appeared many times. The chain has TRBV20-1 and TRBJ2-5; 8 bases match TRBD1. J was trimmed by 5 bases and V by 5 bases; bases with no gene match: 7. The CDR3 extends over 13 amino acids. Germline V lookup: CDR1 DFQATT, CDR2 SNEGSKA (reference sequence). The CDR3 sequence is CSAPGQVKETQYF. In DNA, the CDR3 is TGCAGTGCTCCGGGACAGGTGAAGGAGACCCAGTACTTC.

The chain employs TRBV7-3 and TRBJ1-4, with 7 nucleotides matching TRBD1. Per germline, CDR1 SGHTA and CDR2 FQGTGA. The CDR3 is made up of 18 amino acids. The ends lost 6 bases at V and 8 bases at J; junction bases unmatched: 21. The CDR3 here is CASSSVVVPGQYSEKLFF. The CDR3 bases are TGTGCCAGCAGTTCCGTAGTTGTACCGGGACAGTACTCCGAAAAACTGTTTTTT.

The chain recombines TRBV12-3 or TRBV12-4 with TRBJ2-2; D is possibly TRBD1 (6 bases). The CDR3 extends over 16 amino acids. V was shortened by 6 bases and J by 0 bases, with 14 bases between the two germline ends. This CDR3 is CASREDSIANTGELFF. The CDR3, as DNA: TGTGCCAGCAGGGAGGACAGCATTGCGAACACCGGGGAGCTGTTTTTT.

The chain joins TRBV24-1 to TRBJ2-3, with 7 bases that match TRBD1. The CDR3 totals 15 residues. With 9 bases clipped from V and 4 bases from J, the junction kept 12 bases outside the gene matches. In germline, CDR1 is KGHDR, CDR2 SFDVKD. The CDR3 sequence is CATSEGASPADTQYF. In nucleotides, the CDR3 is TGTGCCACCTCCGAGGGGGCTTCTCCCGCAGATACGCAGTATTTT.

This clonotype has a count of ten or more. The rearrangement uses TRBV2 and TRBJ1-2; a weak D match, TRBD1 (5 bases). Per germline, CDR1 SNHLY and CDR2 FYNNEI. This CDR3 is built from 17 residues. V was trimmed by 7 bases and J by 2 bases, leaving 23 bases between them. CDR3 nucleotides: TGTGCCAGCAAGCTATCCGAGGCGTCAGGGCAAAACTATGGCTACACCTTC. Amino acids: CASKLSEASGQNYGYTF.

This clonotype has ten or more counts. The rearrangement uses TRBV7-3 and TRBJ2-1, with D possibly matching TRBD1 (6 bases). There are 16 residues in the CDR3. The V gene's germline CDR1 is SGHTA and CDR2 FQGTGA. The V and J ends lost 5 bases and 1 base respectively, with 15 bases between them. CDR3: CASSQGARGSYNEQFF. In DNA form, the CDR3 reads TGTGCCAGCAGCCAAGGGGCCAGGGGATCCTACAATGAGCAGTTCTTC.

This clonotype was observed a single time. With a much larger clone just one base away, this may be a read error. Without the conserved terminal phenylalanine or tryptophan, this CDR3 likely stems from a read error. The genes are TRBV4-1 and TRBJ2-1, with D tentatively TRBD2 (5 bases). Trimming removed 0 bases from V and 13 bases from J, with 16 bases in between. Germline loops: CDR1 MGHRA, CDR2 YSYEKL. The CDR3 length is 14 residues. The CDR3 reads CASSQEGSVSTQFL. The DNA of the CDR3 is TGCGCCAGCAGCCAAGAAGGTAGCGTGAGTACCCAGTTCCTC.

The genes are TRBV7-2 and TRBJ2-2, with D perhaps assigned TRBD1 or TRBD2 (5 bases each). Per germline, CDR1 SGHTA and CDR2 FQGNSA. V was cut by 4 bases and J by 6 bases, with 6 bases left in between. This CDR3 is 12 amino acids long. The chain's CDR3 is CASSWDAGELFF. In nucleotides, the CDR3 is TGTGCCAGCAGCTGGGACGCCGGGGAGCTGTTTTTT.

The sample holds many counts of this clonotype. The chain links TRBV14 to TRBJ2-7; 7 bases agree with TRBD1. The CDR3 spans 15 residues. With V trimmed by 2 bases and J by 5 bases, 9 bases remained unmatched. Germline CDR1 and CDR2: SGHDN and FVKESK. The CDR3 bases are TGTGCCAGCAGCCAACTGAGGACAGGACCTAACGAGCAGTACTTC. Its translation is CASSQLRTGPNEQYF.

This clonotype came up many times. As DNA, the CDR3 is TGCAGCGTAATTACAGGGGCGGCTTTCTTT. This sequence encodes CSVITGAAFF. This chain uses TRBV29-1 with TRBJ1-1, with TRBD1 matching 7 bases. Per the germline V gene, CDR1 is SQVTM and CDR2 is ANQGSEA. The CDR3 loop spans 10 amino acids. V gave up 6 bases and J gave up 11 bases; unmatched junction bases: 6. The full variable domain, rest sourced from reference TRBV29-1 and TRBJ1-1, is SAVISQKPSRDICQRGTSLTIQCQVDSQVTMMFWYRQQPGQSLTLIATANQGSEATYESGFVIDKFPISRPNLTFSTLTVSNMSPEDSSIYLCSVITGAAFFGQGTRLTVV.

The rearrangement links TRBV6-5 to TRBJ1-4, with D perhaps TRBD1 (5 bases). The CDR3 totals 14 residues. Germline-derived CDR1 and CDR2 are MNHEY and SVGAGI. Trimming removed 5 bases from V and 8 bases from J, with 15 bases in between. The chain's CDR3 is CASSKQVGGEKLFF. The CDR3 DNA sequence: TGTGCCAGCAGTAAACAGGTTGGAGGCGAAAAACTGTTTTTT.

V usage is TRBV2 and J usage is TRBJ1-2; 7 bases agree with TRBD1. The CDR3 has 14 residues. From germline, CDR1 is SNHLY and CDR2 FYNNEI. Germline trimming cut 6 bases from V and 4 bases from J; bases unmatched to any gene: 8. This CDR3 reads CASSSRQGFYGYTF. CDR3 bases: TGTGCCAGCAGCTCCCGACAGGGATTCTATGGCTACACCTTC.

This clonotype has only a few counts. It may be a read error: a sequence one base away is much more abundant. V gene TRBV5-6 combines with J gene TRBJ2-1; D is unresolved. CDR1 is SGHDT and CDR2 is YYEEEE in the germline V gene. This CDR3 is 12 amino acids long. As DNA, the CDR3 is TGTGCCAGCAGGGGCTCCTACGATGAGCAGTTCTTC. As protein: CASRGSYDEQFF.

This chain links TRBV20-1 with TRBJ2-7; 10 bases are a match to TRBD2. Per the germline V gene, CDR1 is DFQATT and CDR2 is SNEGSKA (reference sequence). This CDR3 contains 15 residues. V shed 4 bases, J shed 0 bases, and the junction held 6 bases outside the gene matches. Here the CDR3 DNA reads TGCAGTGCTACACAACCTAGCGGGAGCTCCTACGAGCAGTACTTC. As protein: CSATQPSGSSYEQYF.

This clonotype has a count of ten or more. The rearrangement links TRBV7-3 to TRBJ2-1; 9 bases are a match to TRBD2. J gave up 8 bases and V 4 bases, and 9 bases lay outside the gene matches. The CDR3 sequence is 15 residues long. Looked up from germline, CDR1 is SGHTA and CDR2 is FQGTGA. The CDR3 is CASSSGAGGGDEQFF. As DNA, the CDR3 is TGTGCCAGCAGCTCCGGAGCGGGAGGAGGGGATGAGCAGTTCTTC.